This T cell receptor beta chain came from a study of beta chain features in type 1 diabetes. General study results and limits: A moderate, significant TCRB CDR3 shortening appeared in type 1 diabetes across four CD4+ subsets. Unsettled here was the matter of whether HLA type influences TCRB rearrangement. Patients' naive, central memory and Treg TCRB repertoires seemed closer to one another than those of healthy donors.

The entirety of the isolated RNA underwent reverse transcription, so expressed TCRB transcripts were sequenced. Clones were sequenced by immunoSEQ multiplex PCR, and TCRdb holds only the in-frame ones, with some missing. The sample carries around 600,000 clones, 9.5% to 15% recorded once. To note about this clone: The target antigen is unknown.

Sorted CD4+ subsets: naive, central memory, regulatory, stem cell-like memory (CD45RO/CCR7/CD25/CD127/CD95/CD27 panel). Germline CDR1 and CDR2: SGHTA and FQGNSA. This CDR3 has 14 residues. V was clipped by 2 bases and J by 3 bases; unmatched bases: 3. The sequencing sample was made of naive CD4+ T cells from blood. This chain connects TRBV7-2 to TRBJ2-7; 8 positions match TRBD1. This clonotype originated in a man aged 25 to 40 with type 1 diabetes. This CDR3 is CASSLYGTGYEQYF. As DNA, the CDR3 is TGTGCCAGCAGCTTATATGGGACAGGCTACGAGCAGTACTTC.